The 12 T cell receptor beta chains in this list originate from one sample, sequenced in a study of blood T cell repertoires in COVID-19. The method was immunoSEQ multiplex PCR; TCRdb's version includes in-frame clones alone and lacks a portion of them. The sample includes roughly 310,000 clones, roughly 90% of them seen just once. The specimen was peripheral blood. The receptors were sampled from a woman between 45 and 60 years old with active or convalescent COVID-19.

The chain links TRBV4-3 to TRBJ1-3; D might be TRBD1 (6 bases). Trimming left V 1 base short and J 4 bases short, with 8 bases between. Germline CDR1 is LGHNA and CDR2 is YSLEER. The length of the CDR3 is 14 residues. The CDR3 loop is CASSQGRGGNTIYF. The CDR3 bases are TGCGCCAGCAGCCAAGGCAGGGGAGGAAACACCATATATTTT.

The chain carries TRBV2 and TRBJ2-3, with no clear D. This CDR3 comprises 20 residues. CDR1 is SNHLY and CDR2 is FYNNEI in the germline V gene. Trimming pared 1 base from V and 1 base from J, leaving 24 bases between. The CDR3 nucleotides read TGTGCCAGCAGTGAAGAAATAGCTATTAGAGCCCGGCGAGGCACAGATACGCAGTATTTT. Its protein is CASSEEIAIRARRGTDTQYF.

The V call is TRBV2, the J call TRBJ2-1; D unresolved. The CDR3 is made up of 15 amino acids. Germline V gives CDR1 SNHLY, CDR2 FYNNEI. V was shortened by 4 bases and J by 7 bases, with 17 bases between the two germline ends. CDR3 in amino acids: CASSVSQTGSNEQFF. The CDR3 DNA sequence: TGTGCCAGCAGTGTATCGCAAACCGGGTCAAATGAGCAGTTCTTC.

This clone showed up just once. The chain is built from TRBV7-2 and TRBJ1-1; a possible D gene is TRBD1 (5 bases). The CDR3 covers 15 residues. Deletions cut 7 bases from V and 4 bases from J, with 19 bases between. Germline lookup yields CDR1 SGHTA and CDR2 FQGNSA. For the CDR3, the DNA is TGTGCCAGCAAGTCACAGGAGGGATTGGGCACTGAAGCTTTCTTT. This translates into CASKSQEGLGTEAFF.

This clone showed up just once. V and J are TRBV6-6 and TRBJ1-2; TRBD1 matches 8 bases. This CDR3 contains 14 residues. J gave up 5 bases and V 2 bases, and 4 bases lay outside the gene matches. CDR1 and CDR2 from the germline V gene are MNHNY and SVGAGI (reference sequence). The CDR3: CASSYNTGGYGYTF. The CDR3 bases are TGTGCCAGCAGTTACAATACAGGGGGGTATGGCTACACCTTC.

The V and J genes are TRBV27 and TRBJ1-2; the D is unclear. This CDR3 contains 14 residues. Trimming took off 5 bases at V and 0 bases at J, with 10 bases between the two ends. CDR1 and CDR2 from the germline V gene are MNHEY and SMNVEV (reference sequence). CDR3: CASSPYTTNYGYTF. The CDR3 region has the DNA TGTGCCAGCAGTCCATACACTACTAACTATGGCTACACCTTC.

The rearrangement uses TRBV4-2 and TRBJ2-1; TRBD2 might be the D (5 bases). This CDR3 comprises 16 residues. V was pared by 6 bases and J by 5 bases, with 20 bases between. Looked up from germline, CDR1 is LGHNA and CDR2 is YNFKEQ. The chain's CDR3 is CASSPQSGKPNNEQFF. In nucleotides, the CDR3 is TGTGCCAGCAGTCCGCAATCCGGGAAGCCAAACAATGAGCAGTTCTTC.

This clone was picked up one time. The genes are TRBV5-1 and TRBJ2-2; 8 bases are shared with TRBD1. J gave up 4 bases and V 4 bases, and 6 bases lay outside the gene matches. Germline V gene lookup returns CDR1 SGHRS and CDR2 YFSETQ. The CDR3 runs 15 residues. The CDR3 reads CASSIRTGSTGELFF. The DNA for the CDR3 is TGCGCCAGCAGCATACGGACAGGGTCCACCGGGGAGCTGTTTTTT.

In this sample, this clone turned up once. This rearrangement joins TRBV15 to TRBJ2-7, with TRBD2 matching 12 bases. V gave up 3 bases and J gave up 6 bases; unmatched junction bases: 3. Per the germline V gene, CDR1 is LNHNV and CDR2 is YYDKDF (reference sequence). The CDR3 spans 14 residues. The chain's CDR3 is CATSREGLAGEQYF. CDR3 bases: TGTGCCACCAGCAGGGAGGGACTAGCGGGCGAGCAGTACTTC.

The table lists this clone with a count of one. The chain uses TRBV11-2 and TRBJ2-4, with D tentatively TRBD1 (5 bases). CDR1 is SGHAT, CDR2 FQNNGV, per germline. V lost 7 bases, J lost 5 bases, and 15 bases lay in between. The CDR3 is made up of 14 amino acids. CDR3 coding DNA: TGTGCCAGCATGGGGCCTGGCCGCGAAAACATTCAGTACTTC. Residues: CASMGPGRENIQYF. Full variable domain (missing parts from reference TRBV11-2 and TRBJ2-4): EAGVAQSPRYKIIEKRQSVAFWCNPISGHATLYWYQQILGQGPKLLIQFQNNGVVDDSQLPKDRFSAERLKGVDSTLKIQPAKLEDSAVYLCASMGPGRENIQYFGAGTRLSVL.

The rearrangement links TRBV19 to TRBJ1-5; unclear D gene. The V end lost 6 bases, the J end lost 0 bases, and 15 bases lay between the germline ends. The CDR3 has 16 amino acids. The germline V gene has CDR1 LNHDA and CDR2 SQIVND (reference sequence). The CDR3 DNA is TGTGCCAGTAGCGCGTCTTACCCGTATAGCAATCAGCCCCAGCATTTT. It translates to CASSASYPYSNQPQHF.

The chain couples TRBV7-2 to TRBJ2-7, with TRBD1 as a possible D gene (6 bases). The CDR3 runs 16 residues. CDR1 and CDR2 (germline): SGHTA, FQGNSA. Trimming stripped 1 base from V and 4 bases from J, with 17 bases between. For the CDR3, the DNA is TGTGCCAGCAGCTTAGATACCGGGACAACTTCTTACGAGCAGTACTTC. Its translation: CASSLDTGTTSYEQYF.